This entry features one T cell receptor (beta chain) sequence. The CDR3 contains 15 residues. The germline V and J ends were trimmed by 6 bases and 3 bases, with 14 bases remaining between them. Germline CDR1 reads SGHTA; CDR2 reads FQGNSA. These data are taken from a study of cytomegalovirus exposure and HLA in healthy donors. Sequencing was performed with immunoSEQ multiplex PCR; in TCRdb, only in-frame clones are kept and a portion is missing. The data hold tens of thousands of clones, with roughly nine tenths observed a single time. The sequenced sample was PBMCs. This chain links TRBV7-2 with TRBJ2-2, with D hard to call. The sequence derives from a man aged 18 to 30 in good health and CMV-seronegative. The DNA of the CDR3 is TGTGCCAGCAGGTTCCGTGGAGTAGACACCGGGGAGCTGTTTTTT. Translating it yields CASRFRGVDTGELFF.